One T cell receptor (beta chain) is described in this entry. Its antigen remains unknown. The germline gives CDR1 MNHNS, CDR2 SASEGT. The CDR3 totals 12 residues. Trimming stripped 0 bases from V and 6 bases from J, with 6 bases between. The sample belongs to a study of T cell responses to AZD1222 COVID-19 vaccine. Study-wide results and limits: Spike-specific TCR breadth and depth grew following two AZD1222 doses.

TCRdb's copy holds only in-frame clones and misses some; the assay was immunoSEQ multiplex PCR. The sample carries roughly 180,000 clones, approximately 91% recorded once. The source of this sequence is an adult in good health. This chain connects TRBV6-1 to TRBJ2-7, with unresolved D. The sequenced sample was peripheral blood, obtained on day 0 of AZD1222 vaccination. The CDR3 region has the DNA TGTGCCAGCAGTGAAGCGCTCAGCGAGCAGTACTTC. Its translation is CASSEALSEQYF.